This TCR beta chain was captured by sequencing in a study of beta chain features in type 1 diabetes. The study, taken as a whole, reports: People with Type 1 diabetes carried modestly yet significantly shorter TCRB CDR3s in all four CD4+ subsets. In the patient group, naive, central memory and Treg TCRB repertoires seemed more alike than in the healthy donor group.

CDR1 SGDLS and CDR2 YYNGEE come from the germline V gene. Trimming left V 3 bases short and J 7 bases short, with 17 bases between. The CDR3 sequence is 15 residues long. A note on this clone: Its antigen is unidentified.

Expressed TCRB transcripts were sequenced after all isolated RNA was converted to cDNA. The method was immunoSEQ multiplex PCR; TCRdb's version includes in-frame clones alone and lacks a portion of them. Here the sample spans about 190,000 clones, under 9.5% being singletons. This TCR derives from a man between 18 and 35 years old with type 1 diabetes. Sequencing input: central memory CD4+ T cells from blood. The chain couples TRBV9 to TRBJ2-1, with D possibly being TRBD2 (6 bases). The CDR3 loop reads CASSAWRGLTNEQFF. DNA of the CDR3: TGTGCCAGCAGCGCTTGGAGGGGACTCACGAATGAGCAGTTCTTC.